A single T cell receptor beta chain is shown here with its context. Its antigen is currently unknown. For repertoire sequencing, the TCR beta CDR3 regions were amplified from RNA transcripts. Second-round multiplex PCR followed a first-round RT-PCR using HTBI primers. TCRdb reprocessed the multiplex PCR reads via MiXCR and lists one record per CDR3 protein. The sample holds approximately 700,000 distinct CDR3 sequences, 40% seen once. The data belong to a study of Graves' ophthalmopathy and Graves' hyperthyroidism. The overall study: Investigators collected peripheral blood at initial diagnosis, before any treatment was given. Study-level points and caveats: Detection in blood was also observed for most expanded thyroid clonotypes above 0.001 frequency.

The CDR3 contains 16 residues. Germline V CDR1 and CDR2: LNHDA, SQIVND (reference sequence). Trimming pared 4 bases from V and 0 bases from J, leaving 10 bases between. This sequence was found in an adult man with Graves' ophthalmopathy. Sequenced: peripheral blood. V usage is TRBV19 and J usage is TRBJ1-6; D not resolved. Here the CDR3 reads CASSTRTSSYNSPLHF. The CDR3 DNA reads TGTGCCAGTAGTACCCGGACGAGCTCCTATAATTCACCCCTCCACTTT. The full variable domain, in which reference TRBV19 and TRBJ1-6 provide the parts outside the CDR3, is DGGITQSPKYLFRKEGQNVTLSCEQNLNHDAMYWYRQDPGQGLRLIYYSQIVNDFQKGDIAEGYSVSREKKESFPLTVTSAQKNPTAFYLCASSTRTSSYNSPLHFGNGTRLTVT.